This TCR beta chain was sequenced during a study of T cell responses to AZD1222 COVID-19 vaccine. Method: immunoSEQ multiplex PCR; TCRdb's copy keeps in-frame clones and lacks some. The data hold just over 30,000 clones, with roughly 90% observed a single time. The TCR originated in an adult who received the AZD1222 COVID-19 vaccine. Sample: peripheral blood, taken 28 days after the second AZD1222 dose.

The CDR3 reads CASSQLGSDEQYF. CDR3 nucleotides: TGTGCCAGCAGCCAATTGGGGTCGGACGAGCAGTACTTC. The rearrangement uses TRBV16 and TRBJ2-7; no definite D call. The CDR3 is 13 amino acids. V was trimmed by 1 base and J by 5 bases, leaving 9 bases between them. Germline CDR1 and CDR2: KGHSY and FQNENV. Full variable domain (missing parts from reference TRBV16 and TRBJ2-7): GEEVAQTPKHLVRGEGQKAKLYCAPIKGHSYVFWYQQVLKNEFKFLISFQNENVFDETGMPKERFSAKCLPNSPCSLEIQATKLEDSAVYFCASSQLGSDEQYFGPGTRLTVT.